The subject of this entry is one T cell receptor beta chain. Only in-frame clones appear in the TCRdb table, and some are missing; sequencing was by immunoSEQ multiplex PCR. This table holds under 170,000 clones, 85% to 95% found once. This entry comes from a study of T cell responses to AZD1222 COVID-19 vaccine. Germline CDR1 reads LNHDA; CDR2 reads SQIVND (reference sequence). Trimming removed 4 bases from V and 4 bases from J, with 5 bases in between. The CDR3 is 12 amino acids. This chain uses TRBV19 with TRBJ2-1, with a tentative D call TRBD1 (5 bases). Sequencing used peripheral blood, obtained on day 0 of AZD1222 vaccination. This TCR was recovered from an adult in good health. The CDR3 DNA reads TGTGCCAGTAGTAGGACATACAATGAGCAGTTCTTC. It yields the protein CASSRTYNEQFF.